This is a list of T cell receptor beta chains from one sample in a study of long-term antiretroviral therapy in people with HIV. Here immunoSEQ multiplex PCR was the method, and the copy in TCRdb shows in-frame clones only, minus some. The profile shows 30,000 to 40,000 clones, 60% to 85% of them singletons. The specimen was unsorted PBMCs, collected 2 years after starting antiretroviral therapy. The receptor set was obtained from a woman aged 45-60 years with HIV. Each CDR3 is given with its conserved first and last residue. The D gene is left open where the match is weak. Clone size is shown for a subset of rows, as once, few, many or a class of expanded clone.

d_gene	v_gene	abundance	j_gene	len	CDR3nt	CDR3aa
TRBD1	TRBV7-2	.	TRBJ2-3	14	TGTGCCAGCAAGCCGACAGGGAGCCCAGATACGCAGTATTTT	CASKPTGSPDTQYF
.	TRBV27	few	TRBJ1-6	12	TGTGCCAGCACGCTGGGGGGGAAACCCCTCCACTTT	CASTLGGKPLHF
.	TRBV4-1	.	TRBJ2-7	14	TGCGCCAGCAGCCAAGCGGGCAGGGGCTACGAGCAGTACTTC	CASSQAGRGYEQYF
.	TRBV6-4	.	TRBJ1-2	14	TGTGCCAGCAGTGACTCGAGAGGGATCTACGGCTACACCTTC	CASSDSRGIYGYTF
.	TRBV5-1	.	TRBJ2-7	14	TGCGCCAGCAGCTTGGTCCAGGGACCCTACGAGCAGTACTTC	CASSLVQGPYEQYF
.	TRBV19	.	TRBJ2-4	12	TGTGCCAGTAGTGCCACTGCCGGGAAAAGGTACTTC	CASSATAGKRYF
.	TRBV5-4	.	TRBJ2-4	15	TGTGCCAGCAGCTTGGACCAGTCTGGCAAAAACATTCAGTACTTC	CASSLDQSGKNIQYF
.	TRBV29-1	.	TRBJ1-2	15	TGCAGCGTTGAAGATCGGGAGGGCGCCGACTATGGCTACACCTTC	CSVEDREGADYGYTF
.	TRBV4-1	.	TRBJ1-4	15	TGCGCCAGCAGCCAAGTTGGGACGGTTAATGAAAAACTGTTTTTT	CASSQVGTVNEKLFF
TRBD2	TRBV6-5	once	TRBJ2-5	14	TGTGCCAGCAGTTACGGAGCGGGGGCTGAGACCCAGTACTTC	CASSYGAGAETQYF
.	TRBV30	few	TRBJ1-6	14	TGTGCCTGGAGTGGAGAAAGGGGGAACTCACCCCTCCACTTT	CAWSGERGNSPLHF
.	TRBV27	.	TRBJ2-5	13	TGTGCCAGCAGTTTAGGCAGGGAAGAGACCCAGTACTTC	CASSLGREETQYF
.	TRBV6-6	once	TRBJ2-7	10	TGTGCCAGCAGTAACTACGAGCAGTACTTC	CASSNYEQYF
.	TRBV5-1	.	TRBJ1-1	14	TGCGCCAGCAGTGGCGAGGCGGGGGTCACTGAAGCTTTCTTT	CASSGEAGVTEAFF
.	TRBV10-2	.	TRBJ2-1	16	TGCGCCAGCGGGGGGTGGCAGGCGAGCACCTACAATGAGCAGTTCTTC	CASGGWQASTYNEQFF
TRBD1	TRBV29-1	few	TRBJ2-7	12	TGCAGCGTTGGTGACAGGGGTCACGAGCAGTACTTC	CSVGDRGHEQYF
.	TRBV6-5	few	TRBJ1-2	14	TGTGCCAGCAGGAGGGGTATCACTCACTATGGCTACACCTTC	CASRRGITHYGYTF
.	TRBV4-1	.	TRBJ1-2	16	TGCGCCAGCAGCCAGGAGGTCAGGGGCCTGAGCTATGGCTACACCTTC	CASSQEVRGLSYGYTF
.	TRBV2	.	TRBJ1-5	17	TGTGCCAGCCAATACTCTTCTCCTATGGCATTCAATCAGCCCCAGCATTTT	CASQYSSPMAFNQPQHF
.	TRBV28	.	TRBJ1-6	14	TGTGCCAGCGGAACCCCCGGGGGTAATTCACCCCTCCACTTT	CASGTPGGNSPLHF
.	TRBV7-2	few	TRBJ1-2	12	TGTGCCAGCAGCTTAGCGACTAGAGGCTACACCTTC	CASSLATRGYTF
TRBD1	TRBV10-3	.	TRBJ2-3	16	TGTGCCATCAGTGAGTCTGGGACAGGGCTTACAGATACGCAGTATTTT	CAISESGTGLTDTQYF
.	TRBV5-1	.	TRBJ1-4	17	TGCGCCAGCAGACACGAGAGGGGTTATGGGTTTAATGAAAAACTGTTTTTT	CASRHERGYGFNEKLFF
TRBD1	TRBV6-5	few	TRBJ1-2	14	TGTGCCAGCTCGACAGGGCCCTCGTTCTATGGCTACACCTTC	CASSTGPSFYGYTF
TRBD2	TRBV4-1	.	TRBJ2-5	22	TGCGCCAGCAGCCAAGGTAGACTAGCGGGTGGATTGGGCCACTCGTACCAAGAGACCCAGTACTTC	CASSQGRLAGGLGHSYQETQYF
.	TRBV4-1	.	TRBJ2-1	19	TGCGCCAGCAGCCAAAACCCGGGGGGCAGTGGGGCCACCTACAATGAGCAGTTCTTC	CASSQNPGGSGATYNEQFF
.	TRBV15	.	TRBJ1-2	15	TGTGCCACCAGCAGACCCGGGCCGGTGCCTTTTAACTACACCTTC	CATSRPGPVPFNYTF
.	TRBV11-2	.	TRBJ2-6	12	TGTGCCAGCTCCCCTGGGGCCAACGTCCTGACTTTC	CASSPGANVLTF
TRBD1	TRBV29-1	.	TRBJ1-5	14	TGCAGCGTTACCAAACAGGGGAGGGATCAGCCCCAGCATTTT	CSVTKQGRDQPQHF
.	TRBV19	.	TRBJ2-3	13	TGTGCCAGTAGTAATAGCTTATCGGATACGCAGTATTTT	CASSNSLSDTQYF
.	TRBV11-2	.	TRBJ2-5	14	TGTGCCAGCAGCATCGACAGACGAAAAGAGAGCCAGTACTTC	CASSIDRRKESQYF
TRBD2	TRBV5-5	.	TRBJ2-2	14	TGTGCCAGCAGGCCGGGAGGAAACACCGGGGAGCTGTTTTTT	CASRPGGNTGELFF
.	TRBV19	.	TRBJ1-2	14	TGTGCCAGTAGTATAGCCGTCCCTAACTATGGCTACACCTTC	CASSIAVPNYGYTF
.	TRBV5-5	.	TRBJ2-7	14	TGTGCCAGCAGGCGGGACGGAAGCTCCTACGAGCAGTACTTC	CASRRDGSSYEQYF
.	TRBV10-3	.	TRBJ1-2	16	TGTGCCATCAGTGACCTGCGACGGGAGGGCGGGTATGGCTACACCTTC	CAISDLRREGGYGYTF
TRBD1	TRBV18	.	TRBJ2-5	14	TGTGCCAGCTCACCTCAGGGGGCCCAAGAGACCCAGTACTTC	CASSPQGAQETQYF
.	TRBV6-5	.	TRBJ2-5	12	TGTGCCAGCAGGGGCGGGAAAGAGACCCAGTACTTC	CASRGGKETQYF
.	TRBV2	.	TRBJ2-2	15	TGTGCCAGCAGGGCGGACACGGCGTTCTCCGGGGAGCTGTTTTTT	CASRADTAFSGELFF
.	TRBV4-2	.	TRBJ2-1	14	TGTGCCAGCAGCTGGGCGGGGTCCACCAATGAGCAGTTCTTC	CASSWAGSTNEQFF
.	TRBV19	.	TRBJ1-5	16	TGTGCCAGTAGTATAGTCCATACGGGGGGCAATCAGCCCCAGCATTTT	CASSIVHTGGNQPQHF
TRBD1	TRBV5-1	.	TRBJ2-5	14	TGCGCCAGCAGCTGGGACAGGGTAAAAGAGACCCAGTACTTC	CASSWDRVKETQYF